The 18 T cell receptor beta chains given below trace back to one sample, sequenced in a study of blood T cells in healthy people across ages. It was with a sample-barcoded 5' primer and a J-beta primer mix that a second PCR of roughly 6 to 11 cycles was run. From the 5' RACE reads, TCRdb called clonotypes with MiXCR, one entry per CDR3 protein. The profile shows roughly 700,000 distinct CDR3 sequences, about half of them singletons. Sequenced material: blood. The source is a woman aged 55-69 years in good health.

J is TRBJ2-5 and V is TRBV4-3; 10 nucleotides match TRBD2. The V gene's germline CDR1 is LGHNA and CDR2 YSLEER. The CDR3 consists of 16 residues. The ends lost 2 bases at V and 5 bases at J; junction bases unmatched: 8. The CDR3, as DNA: TGCGCCAGCAGCCAAACGAGCGGGAGGGCCTGGGAGACCCAGTACTTC. This sequence encodes CASSQTSGRAWETQYF.

The chain uses TRBV5-1 and TRBJ2-3, with D tentatively TRBD2 (6 bases). Germline V gene lookup returns CDR1 SGHRS and CDR2 YFSETQ. The CDR3 has 16 residues. The ends were cut back, 0 bases at V and 3 bases at J, with 14 bases in the middle. In DNA, the CDR3 is TGCGCCAGCAGCTTGGATGCGGGAATGGGAACAGATACGCAGTATTTT. Its protein product is CASSLDAGMGTDTQYF.

V is TRBV9 and J is TRBJ2-7, with 9 nucleotides matching TRBD1. Germline V CDR1 and CDR2: SGDLS, YYNGEE. With 0 bases clipped from V and 6 bases from J, the junction kept 4 bases outside the gene matches. The CDR3 contains 14 residues. In DNA, the CDR3 is TGTGCCAGCAGCGTAGAGGCGACAGGGGGCGAGCAGTACTTC. It yields the protein CASSVEATGGEQYF.

V is TRBV28 and J is TRBJ2-1; 7 bases line up with TRBD1. Germline V gene data show CDR1 as MDHEN and CDR2 as SYDVKM. The CDR3 is made up of 16 amino acids. Trimming took 6 bases from V and 2 from J; bases not matched to a gene: 10. The CDR3 region has the DNA TGTGCCAGCAGATCGCAGACCGGGACAGCCTACAATGAGCAGTTCTTC. Translated: CASRSQTGTAYNEQFF.

This chain connects TRBV5-1 to TRBJ2-7, with 8 positions matching TRBD1. V was clipped by 3 bases and J by 2 bases; unmatched bases: 4. In germline, CDR1 is SGHRS, CDR2 YFSETQ. The CDR3 has 14 amino acids. The DNA for the CDR3 is TGCGCCAGCAGCTCTACGACAGGGGCCTACGAGCAGTACTTC. Its protein product is CASSSTTGAYEQYF.

The CDR3 region is CASRRPYGRTYEQYF. As DNA, the CDR3 is TGTGCCAGCAGACGTCCCTACGGGAGGACCTACGAGCAGTACTTC. J is TRBJ2-7 and V is TRBV11-2; 7 bases align to TRBD2. Germline trimming cut 6 bases from V and 2 bases from J; bases unmatched to any gene: 10. Germline CDR1 and CDR2: SGHAT and FQNNGV. The CDR3 has 15 residues.

This clonotype was seen a few times. This sequence joins TRBV15 and TRBJ2-3; D possibly corresponds to TRBD2 (5 bases). Germline values: CDR1 LNHNV, CDR2 YYDKDF (reference sequence). This CDR3 spans 15 amino acids. Trimming removed 0 bases from V and 0 bases from J, with 7 bases in between. CDR3 DNA sequence: TGTGCCACCAGCAGAGATCAGCGGAGCACAGATACGCAGTATTTT. The encoded protein is CATSRDQRSTDTQYF.

This chain connects TRBV29-1 to TRBJ1-2; 10 nucleotides agree with TRBD1. The CDR3 extends over 15 amino acids. V lost 0 bases, J lost 8 bases, and 9 bases stayed unmatched. The germline V gene encodes CDR1 SQVTM and CDR2 ANQGSEA. The CDR3 region is CSVEESDRGRDGYTF. The CDR3 DNA reads TGCAGCGTTGAAGAATCCGACAGGGGGCGCGACGGCTACACCTTC.

V is TRBV6-4 and J is TRBJ2-1; 7 nucleotides match TRBD1. J gave up 8 bases and V 7 bases, and 17 bases lay outside the gene matches. The germline V gene has CDR1 MRHNA and CDR2 SNTAGT. The length of the CDR3 is 16 residues. This CDR3 reads CASTIDRDPPHDEQFF. Written as DNA, the CDR3 is TGTGCCAGCACTATCGACAGGGATCCCCCACATGATGAGCAGTTCTTC.

In its sample, this clonotype was seen many times. V and J are TRBV5-1 and TRBJ2-3; the D gene could be TRBD1 or TRBD2 (6 bases each). The V end lost 5 bases, the J end lost 0 bases, and 10 bases lay between the germline ends. Germline CDR1 is SGHRS and CDR2 is YFSETQ. The CDR3 is 14 residues long. CDR3 coding DNA: TGCGCCAGCAGGATGGGGGGCAGCACAGATACGCAGTATTTT. It is translated as CASRMGGSTDTQYF.

V gene TRBV12-3 or TRBV12-4 combines with J gene TRBJ2-5; a weak D match, TRBD2 (6 bases). The J call is doubtful: the DNA matches TRBJ2-7 better. The CDR3 length is 13 residues. The CDR3 DNA sequence: TGTGCCAGCAGCCGGGACTGGGTCGACGAGCAGTACTTC. This sequence encodes CASSRDWVDEQYF.

The chain joins TRBV7-3 to TRBJ2-7; TRBD1 is a possible D gene (6 bases). CDR3 size: 14 residues. V lost 4 bases, J lost 7 bases, and 17 bases lay in between. Germline V gene data show CDR1 as SGHTA and CDR2 as FQGTGA. The CDR3 sequence is CASSSGIQGNEQYF. The CDR3 DNA is TGTGCCAGCAGCTCTGGAATTCAGGGGAATGAGCAGTACTTC. Looking up the rest from reference TRBV7-3 and TRBJ2-7 gives the full variable domain: GAGVSQTPSNKVTEKGKYVELRCDPISGHTALYWYRQSLGQGPEFLIYFQGTGAADDSGLPNDRFFAVRPEGSVSTLKIQRTERGDSAVYLCASSSGIQGNEQYFGPGTRLTVT.

V is TRBV5-1 and J is TRBJ2-7; TRBD1 agrees at 8 bases. This CDR3 region has 15 residues. CDR1 SGHRS and CDR2 YFSETQ come from the germline V gene. The J segment lost 0 bases and the V segment lost 5 bases, leaving 7 bases of the junction unmatched. The CDR3 is CASRTGEPLSYEQYF. The CDR3 DNA sequence: TGCGCCAGCAGGACAGGGGAGCCACTCTCCTACGAGCAGTACTTC. The variable domain in full, with the rest retrieved from reference TRBV5-1 and TRBJ2-7, is KAGVTQTPRYLIKTRGQQVTLSCSPISGHRSVSWYQQTPGQGLQFLFEYFSETQRNKGNFPGRFSGRQFSNSRSEMNVSTLELGDSALYLCASRTGEPLSYEQYFGPGTRLTVT.

This sequence joins TRBV18 and TRBJ1-2; D call uncertain. V lost 0 bases, J lost 0 bases, and 14 bases lay in between. The CDR3 is 17 amino acids. The V gene's germline CDR1 is KGHSH and CDR2 LQKENI. In DNA, the CDR3 is TGTGCCAGCTCACCACCGCTCGGGTCCCTAGCTAACTATGGCTACACCTTC. Residues: CASSPPLGSLANYGYTF.

The J gene is TRBJ1-4, the V gene TRBV20-1; 7 bases are a match to TRBD1. This CDR3 region has 12 residues. J gave up 6 bases and V 4 bases, and 2 bases lay outside the gene matches. The germline V gene has CDR1 DFQATT and CDR2 SNEGSKA (reference sequence). The CDR3 region has the DNA TGCAGTGCTACGACAGGGTATGAAAAACTGTTTTTT. This codes for CSATTGYEKLFF.

This clonotype showed up many times. The chain is built from TRBV29-1 and TRBJ2-7; the D is unclear. V lost 0 bases, J lost 7 bases, and 13 bases lay in between. This CDR3 region has 13 residues. Germline CDR1 SQVTM, CDR2 ANQGSEA. Here the CDR3 DNA reads TGCAGCGTTGAAGATGTTTCGAACGCGGAGCAGTACTTC. Protein: CSVEDVSNAEQYF.

This clonotype showed up just a few times. The rearrangement links TRBV29-1 to TRBJ1-2; TRBD1 matches at 9 bases. Germline V lookup: CDR1 SQVTM, CDR2 ANQGSEA. V shed 7 bases and J 8 bases; nucleotides not matched to a gene: 20. CDR3 length: 16 amino acids. The CDR3 nucleotides are TGCAGCGACGCCCGGGACAGGGTTTTGTTGGTAGGCGGCTACACCTTC. Its protein is CSDARDRVLLVGGYTF.

This clonotype was found many times. V usage is TRBV28 and J usage is TRBJ2-5; D not resolved. The ends were cut back, 4 bases at V and 5 bases at J, with 8 bases in the middle. CDR1 is MDHEN and CDR2 is SYDVKM in the germline V gene. The CDR3 totals 12 residues. DNA for the CDR3: TGTGCCAGCAGTTCCCCCCAGGAGACCCAGTACTTC. This encodes CASSSPQETQYF.